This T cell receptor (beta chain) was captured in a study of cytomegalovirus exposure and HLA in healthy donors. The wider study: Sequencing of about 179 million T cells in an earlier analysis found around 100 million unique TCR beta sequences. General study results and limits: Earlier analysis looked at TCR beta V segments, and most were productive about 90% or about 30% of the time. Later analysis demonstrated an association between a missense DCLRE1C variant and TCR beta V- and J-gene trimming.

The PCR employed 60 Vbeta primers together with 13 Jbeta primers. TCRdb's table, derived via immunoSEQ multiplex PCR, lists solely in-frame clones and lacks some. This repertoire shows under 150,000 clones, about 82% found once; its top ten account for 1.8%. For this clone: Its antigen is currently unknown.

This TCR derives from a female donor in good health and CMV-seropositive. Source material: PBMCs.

The CDR3 spells CASSPGTSKDEQYF. The CDR3 DNA sequence: TGTGCCAGCTCACCCGGGACTAGCAAGGACGAGCAGTACTTC. This chain joins TRBV18 and TRBJ2-7, with TRBD2 identical over 9 bases. There are 14 residues in the CDR3. From germline, CDR1 is KGHSH and CDR2 LQKENI. V gave up 3 bases and J gave up 5 bases; unmatched junction bases: 5. Combining the CDR3 with reference TRBV18 and TRBJ2-7 gives the whole variable domain NAGVMQNPRHLVRRRGQEARLRCSPMKGHSHVYWYRQLPEEGLKFMVYLQKENIIDESGMPKERFSAEFPKEGPSILRIQQVVRGDSAAYFCASSPGTSKDEQYFGPGTRLTVT.